One T cell receptor beta chain is described in this entry. This clone was counted a single time. Its antigen is still unknown. Base qualities were left out, and no much larger clone turns up one base away. The data were obtained in a study of blood T cell repertoires in COVID-19 (dated by TCRdb to the early 2020s). Study-level background: Collaborator samples came from the United States, Italy and Spain and covered acute and convalescent phases of COVID-19. The dataset comprised deeply sampled blood TCRbeta repertoires from subjects exposed to, actively infected with, or recovered from COVID-19. The material from the prospective study consisted of cDNA or gDNA derived from T cells, B-cell-depleted T cells, or PBMCs. Sample metadata almost always included a de-identified subject ID, COVID-19 status, age in years and sex. Where HLA class I and class II types were available, the types were taken from metadata supplied by the sample provider, not from assay-based typing. A freely available public database, intended as a resource for researchers studying the immune response to SARS-CoV-2, is where the repertoires were released. The samples were drawn from the first 160 participants of the ongoing ImmuneRACE study and from some 1,300 subjects provided by 6 global collaborators. Study-wide findings and limitations: The quantity of clinical and demographic metadata differed by source and by participant and was supplied without curation.

The CDR3 has 15 amino acids, counting the end cysteine and phenylalanine. CDR3 DNA is the only sequence kept; it has 45 bases, read in frame from the first base. Via the germline V gene, CDR1 is MNHEY and CDR2 SVGAGI. V trim: 6 bases; J trim: 7 bases; unmatched bases: 8. TCRbeta CDR3 regions were amplified from genomic DNA using the immunoSEQ Assay, a bias-controlled multiplex PCR. In the original analysis: The number of nucleated cells in each sample was estimated from the amplification of reference gene primers within the assay. Sequence reads were collapsed and filtered to measure the absolute abundance of every unique TCRbeta CDR3 rearrangement. For each sample, productive Simpson clonality was calculated by taking the square root of Simpson's diversity index across productive rearrangements. TCRdb provides this immuneACCESS table in a form limited to in-frame rearrangements. Some clones are lacking; in checked studies, under half of them reflect an unresolved V gene, and why the rest are absent is not known. V and J calls and clone size follow that table, whereas D and trimming were derived from the DNA. The sample data list about 210,000 clones, and roughly 80% of these were observed just once. The ten most abundant clones make up about 2.3% of the sample.

Whole blood was collected in K2EDTA tubes by collaborating institutions according to the institutions' own protocols. For TCRbeta analysis, collaborators shipped samples as frozen whole blood, isolated PBMCs, or DNA extracted from either of those sample types. The rearrangement joined TRBV6-5 to TRBJ1-4, and 10 junctional nucleotides match TRBD1. The sample consisted of peripheral blood. The receptor was isolated from a woman between 40 and 50 years old with active or convalescent COVID-19. The nucleotides are TGTGCCAGCAGGGCACCGGGACAGGGGCGTGAAAAACTGTTTTTT. Translated, it reads CASRAPGQGREKLFF.